The present entry profiles one T cell receptor beta chain with its context. Its antigen is not identified. This entry comes from a study of CD8+ T cells in alopecia areata. Study details: Treated individuals took tofacitinib by mouth, 5 to 10 mg twice daily.

After removal of 3 bases from V and 1 base from J, the junction contained 6 bases not matched to a gene. CDR3 length: 16 residues. Per germline, CDR1 SGHRS and CDR2 YFSETQ. Treatment described: oral pan-JAK inhibitor, 5-10 mg twice daily. Overall study findings and caveats: Uncertain still, given a single nonresponder, is whether baseline CD8+ expansion links to response. Tofacitinib significantly brought down scalp clonality and expanded CD8+ clones among top 100.

cDNA prepared by RNA extraction and subsequent reverse transcription served as the template for sequencing. Measured with immunoSEQ multiplex PCR; TCRdb has only the in-frame clones, and not every one. The sample carries roughly 180,000 clones, about 60% recorded once. The V and J genes are TRBV5-1 and TRBJ2-3; TRBD1 aligns across 9 bases. The source of this sequence is a human donor with alopecia areata. The source material was CD4+ T cells sorted from blood, sampled at week 4, from a patient treated with tofacitinib. CDR3 in amino acids: CASSWGTGYRTDTQYF. The CDR3 nucleotides read TGCGCCAGCAGCTGGGGGACAGGGTACCGCACAGATACGCAGTATTTT.